Detailed here is one TCR beta chain. Clones were sequenced by immunoSEQ multiplex PCR, and TCRdb holds only the in-frame ones, with some missing. Here the sample spans tens of thousands of clones, approximately 89% being singletons. This record belongs to a study of OX40 agonist ivuxolimab in advanced cancers. The germline CDR1 and CDR2 sequences are SGDLS and YYNGEE. This CDR3 has 13 amino acids. The V end lost 0 bases, the J end lost 2 bases, and 5 bases lay between the germline ends. Sequencing used CD4+ or CD8+ T cells sorted from blood, obtained in a trial of the OX40 agonist ivuxolimab. This rearrangement joins TRBV9 to TRBJ1-1; D uncertain. The source of this sequence is an adult with an advanced solid tumor such as melanoma, head and neck, liver or kidney cancer. The CDR3 DNA reads as TGTGCCAGCAGCGTAGCTCAAAACACTGAAGCTTTCTTT. It specifies CASSVAQNTEAFF.